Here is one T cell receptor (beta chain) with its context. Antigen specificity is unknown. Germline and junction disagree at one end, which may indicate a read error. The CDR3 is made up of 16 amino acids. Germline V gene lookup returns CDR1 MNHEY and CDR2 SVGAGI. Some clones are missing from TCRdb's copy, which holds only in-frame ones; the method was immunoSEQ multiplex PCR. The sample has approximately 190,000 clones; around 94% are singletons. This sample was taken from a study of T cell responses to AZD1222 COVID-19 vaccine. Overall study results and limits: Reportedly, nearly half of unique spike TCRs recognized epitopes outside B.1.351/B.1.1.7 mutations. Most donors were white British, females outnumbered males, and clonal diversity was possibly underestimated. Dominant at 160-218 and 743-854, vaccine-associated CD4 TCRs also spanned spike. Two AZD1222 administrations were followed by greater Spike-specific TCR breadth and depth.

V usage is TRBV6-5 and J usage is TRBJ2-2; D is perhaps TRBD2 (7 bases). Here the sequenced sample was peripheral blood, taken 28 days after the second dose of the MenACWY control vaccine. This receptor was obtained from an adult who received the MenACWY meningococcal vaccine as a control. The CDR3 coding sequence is TGTGCCAGTAGTTGGGAGGGGGGGCCGAACACCGGGGAGCTGTTTTTT. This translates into CASSWEGGPNTGELFF.